Listed below are T cell receptor beta chains from one sample, sequenced in a study of PD-L1 blockade in urothelial cancer. Assay used: immunoSEQ multiplex PCR; TCRdb lists only in-frame clones, some missing. The top ten clones hold more than 1.5% of a sample with nearly 50,000 clones, 70% to 90% of them seen once. The source was PBMCs, collected around atezolizumab (anti-PD-L1) treatment. Receptors originate from a man in his fifties or sixties with urothelial cancer. Both conserved end residues are part of each CDR3. The D gene is left open where the match is weak. Clone size is given for some rows only: seen once, a few or many times, or a class if the clone is expanded.

few TRBD2 TRBJ2-5 14 TRBV18 CASSPPAGGETQYF TGTGCCAGCTCACCCCCAGCGGGGGGAGAGACCCAGTACTTC
NA TRBD2 TRBJ2-7 15 TRBV6-6 CASRNGLAGSYEQYF TGTGCCAGCAGAAATGGACTAGCGGGCTCCTACGAGCAGTACTTC
NA NA TRBJ2-5 13 TRBV30 CAWSGQSMETQYF TGTGCCTGGAGCGGACAGTCTATGGAGACCCAGTACTTC
NA NA TRBJ1-1 12 TRBV5-8 CASSLFVTEAFF TGTGCCAGCAGCTTGTTCGTCACTGAAGCTTTCTTT
NA NA TRBJ2-1 15 TRBV5-1 CASSLGSYKRNEQFF TGCGCCAGCAGCTTGGGATCGTACAAGAGGAATGAGCAGTTCTTC
NA NA TRBJ1-2 13 TRBV2 CASSERQTGSYTF TGTGCCAGCAGTGAACGGCAGACCGGGAGCTACACCTTC
once NA TRBJ2-7 13 TRBV7-9 CASSTGTTYEQYF TGTGCCAGCAGCACCGGGACAACTTACGAGCAGTACTTC
NA NA TRBJ1-1 15 TRBV5-4 CASSSMGRRNTEAFF TGTGCCAGCAGTAGCATGGGGCGAAGGAACACTGAAGCTTTCTTT
NA TRBD1 TRBJ2-7 14 TRBV6-1 CASSEQGAMNEQYF TGTGCCAGCAGTGAACAGGGGGCGATGAACGAGCAGTACTTC
NA NA TRBJ1-2 13 TRBV14 CASSPRLNYGYTF TGTGCCAGCAGCCCCAGGTTAAACTATGGCTACACCTTC
NA TRBD2 TRBJ2-7 14 TRBV6-1 CASSALAGAEEQYF TGTGCCAGCAGTGCCCTAGCGGGAGCAGAAGAGCAGTACTTC
NA TRBD2 TRBJ2-1 18 TRBV27 CASSLIAIRAGDGGEQFF TGTGCCAGCAGTTTGATCGCAATACGAGCGGGAGATGGAGGTGAGCAGTTCTTC
NA NA TRBJ2-7 14 TRBV5-4 CASSLETTSYEQYF TGTGCCAGCAGCTTGGAGACTACCTCCTACGAGCAGTACTTC
NA NA TRBJ1-1 13 TRBV11-3 CASSLYRETEAFF TGTGCCAGCAGCTTATACAGGGAGACTGAAGCTTTCTTT